The TCR beta chain under discussion was sequenced for a study of beta chain features in type 1 diabetes. Study-wide findings and caveats: TCRB CDR3s from Type 1 diabetes patients were moderately but significantly shorter in all four CD4+ subsets. The study found that naive, central memory and Treg TCRB repertoires appeared more similar in patients than in healthy donors.

Blood was drawn once from each donor into heparinised tubes. The draws averaged approximately 120 mL. All sorted populations exceeded 95% purity. Worth noting for this clone: The antigen is not known.

The isolated RNA, all of it, was reverse transcribed, so expressed TCRB transcripts were what got sequenced. TCRdb's copy holds only in-frame clones and misses some; the assay was immunoSEQ multiplex PCR. The data contain 250,000 to 350,000 clones, around an eighth of them seen just once; the ten biggest clones take up under 0.02%. This sequence originates from a man aged 25-45 years with type 1 diabetes. Sequencing was performed on naive CD4+ T cells from blood.

CDR3 protein: CASSLISFAHEYSTDTQYF. The CDR3 bases are TGTGCCAGCAGTTTAATATCCTTCGCGCACGAATATAGCACAGATACGCAGTATTTT. The chain is built from TRBV28 and TRBJ2-3; no firm D call. Looked up from germline, CDR1 is MDHEN and CDR2 is SYDVKM. Trimming took off 2 bases at V and 0 bases at J, with 21 bases between the two ends. CDR3 length equals 19 residues.